This entry lists 20 T cell receptor beta chains sequenced from one sample in a study of OX40 agonist ivuxolimab in advanced cancers. Produced via immunoSEQ multiplex PCR; TCRdb's table is partial and in-frame only. The table lists 45,000 or so clones, about 85% of them singletons. The material was CD4+ or CD8+ T cells sorted from blood, obtained in a trial of the OX40 agonist ivuxolimab. These receptors were collected from an adult with an advanced solid tumor such as melanoma, head and neck, liver or kidney cancer.

The chain links TRBV7-2 to TRBJ2-2; no reliable D call. The CDR3 is 14 residues long. The V end was cut by 0 bases, the J end by 5 bases, with 7 bases between. Germline V gives CDR1 SGHTA, CDR2 FQGNSA. In DNA form, the CDR3 reads TGTGCCAGCAGCTTAGCTCTTGGGACCGGGGAGCTGTTTTTT. As protein: CASSLALGTGELFF.

This clone was detected only once. The J gene is TRBJ1-5, the V gene TRBV19; a possible D gene is TRBD1 (5 bases). CDR1 and CDR2 (germline): LNHDA, SQIVND (reference sequence). V lost 3 bases, J lost 7 bases, and 13 bases lay in between. This CDR3 contains 14 residues. Here the CDR3 DNA reads TGTGCCAGTAGTATCAAAAGGGGCTGGCAGCCCCAGCATTTT. Protein: CASSIKRGWQPQHF. Filled out from reference TRBV19 and TRBJ1-5, the complete variable domain reads DGGITQSPKYLFRKEGQNVTLSCEQNLNHDAMYWYRQDPGQGLRLIYYSQIVNDFQKGDIAEGYSVSREKKESFPLTVTSAQKNPTAFYLCASSIKRGWQPQHFGDGTRLSIL.

The gene calls are TRBV18 and TRBJ2-5; 10 nucleotides line up with TRBD2. The length of the CDR3 is 16 residues. Trimming at V came to 1 base and at J to 5 bases, leaving 7 bases not matched to a gene. CDR1 and CDR2 from the germline V gene are KGHSH and LQKENI. CDR3 in DNA: TGTGCCAGCTCACCACTCAGCGGGAGGGCCGTTGAGACCCAGTACTTC. Translation: CASSPLSGRAVETQYF. Together with reference TRBV18 and TRBJ2-5, the CDR3 gives the full variable domain: NAGVMQNPRHLVRRRGQEARLRCSPMKGHSHVYWYRQLPEEGLKFMVYLQKENIIDESGMPKERFSAEFPKEGPSILRIQQVVRGDSAAYFCASSPLSGRAVETQYFGPGTRLLVL.

This sequence joins TRBV2 and TRBJ2-7; the match to TRBD1 covers 9 bases. The CDR3 runs 13 residues. After removal of 6 bases from V and 4 bases from J, the junction contained 4 bases not matched to a gene. In germline, CDR1 is SNHLY, CDR2 FYNNEI. This chain's CDR3 is CASSRDRAYEQYF. The CDR3 region has the DNA TGTGCCAGCAGCCGGGACAGGGCTTACGAGCAGTACTTC.

The chain recombines TRBV10-1 with TRBJ2-2; TRBD2 matches at 9 bases. Germline V CDR1 and CDR2: WNHNN, SYGVQD (reference sequence). This CDR3 contains 15 residues. V dropped 7 bases and J dropped 3; count of bases not matched to a gene: 6. CDR3 DNA sequence: TGCGCCAGCACCCCGGGACTAGCTGACACCGGGGAGCTGTTTTTT. Amino acid sequence: CASTPGLADTGELFF.

V is TRBV18 and J is TRBJ2-3; the D is unclear. Germline values: CDR1 KGHSH, CDR2 LQKENI. This CDR3 is built from 16 residues. The V and J ends lost 1 base and 0 bases respectively, with 11 bases between them. CDR3 in DNA: TGTGCCAGCTCACCACGGACGGACCCTAGCACAGATACGCAGTATTTT. Amino acids: CASSPRTDPSTDTQYF.

The chain carries TRBV10-2 and TRBJ2-2; 7 nucleotides align to TRBD1. The germline V gene encodes CDR1 WSHSY and CDR2 SAAADI. This CDR3 spans 16 amino acids. The V segment lost 6 bases and the J segment 1 base; nucleotides outside the gene matches: 8. The CDR3 reads CASSGIRQGNTGELFF. The CDR3 DNA is TGCGCCAGCAGCGGAATAAGACAGGGGAACACCGGGGAGCTGTTTTTT.

The chain joins TRBV9 to TRBJ2-2; D is ambiguous. Deletions cut 7 bases from V and 1 base from J, with 17 bases between. The CDR3 extends over 16 amino acids. Germline loops: CDR1 SGDLS, CDR2 YYNGEE. DNA for the CDR3: TGTGCCAGCGGAAAGGCAGGACGGATGAACACCGGGGAGCTGTTTTTT. It translates to CASGKAGRMNTGELFF. The full variable domain, its missing parts supplied by reference TRBV9 and TRBJ2-2, is DSGVTQTPKHLITATGQRVTLRCSPRSGDLSVYWYQQSLDQGLQFLIQYYNGEERAKGNILERFSAQQFPDLHSELNLSSLELGDSALYFCASGKAGRMNTGELFFGEGSRLTVL.

The rearrangement links TRBV19 to TRBJ2-5, with unresolved D. V dropped 6 bases and J dropped 3 bases, with 11 bases sitting between them. Germline V gene lookup returns CDR1 LNHDA and CDR2 SQIVND (reference sequence). CDR3 length: 13 amino acids. CDR3 nucleotides: TGTGCCAGTAGGTTTCGGTACGAAGAGACCCAGTACTTC. Its protein is CASRFRYEETQYF.

This chain links TRBV5-1 with TRBJ2-7, with D possibly TRBD2 on 6 matching bases. This CDR3 has 19 residues. V was shortened by 1 base and J by 6 bases, with 29 bases between the two germline ends. The V gene's germline CDR1 is SGHRS and CDR2 YFSETQ. CDR3: CASSLWASGQGRGRREQYF. The CDR3 DNA sequence: TGCGCCAGCAGCTTGTGGGCCAGCGGGCAGGGCCGGGGCCGACGCGAGCAGTACTTC.

V is TRBV4-3 and J is TRBJ2-1; TRBD1 is a possible D gene (6 bases). Germline CDR1 is LGHNA and CDR2 is YSLEER. V lost 1 base to trimming and J lost 10 bases, with 17 bases between them. CDR3 size: 15 residues. CDR3 in amino acids: CASSQGTGTPLEQFF. CDR3 in DNA: TGCGCCAGCAGCCAAGGGACCGGGACACCTCTAGAGCAGTTCTTC.

This clone came up a few times. The V call is TRBV19, the J call TRBJ2-1; D perhaps matches TRBD2 (6 bases). Deletions cut 5 bases from V and 4 bases from J, with 18 bases between. CDR1 and CDR2 from the germline V gene are LNHDA and SQIVND (reference sequence). This CDR3 is built from 16 residues. The CDR3 loop is CASSERAGFRYNEQFF. CDR3 bases: TGTGCCAGTAGTGAAAGGGCGGGATTTAGGTACAATGAGCAGTTCTTC.

The rearrangement joins TRBV6-1 to TRBJ1-2; D perhaps matches TRBD1 (5 bases). This CDR3 spans 14 amino acids. The V end lost 2 bases, the J end lost 5 bases, and 12 bases lay between the germline ends. CDR1 and CDR2 (germline): MNHNS, SASEGT. The CDR3 loop is CASSELGAAYGYTF. CDR3 DNA: TGTGCCAGCAGTGAACTCGGGGCCGCATATGGCTACACCTTC.

V is TRBV10-2 and J is TRBJ2-7; 11 positions agree with TRBD2. Germline V CDR1 and CDR2: WSHSY, SAAADI. J lost 0 bases, V lost 6 bases, and 1 base had no gene match. The CDR3 sequence is 14 residues long. The CDR3, as DNA: TGCGCCAGCAGGGGACTAGCGGCCTCCTACGAGCAGTACTTC. It translates to CASRGLAASYEQYF.

The chain couples TRBV28 to TRBJ1-1; TRBD1 aligns across 8 bases. This CDR3 has 17 amino acids. Germline values: CDR1 MDHEN, CDR2 SYDVKM. J was trimmed by 0 bases and V by 6 bases; bases with no gene match: 12. CDR3 amino acids: CASRYPGQAGMNTEAFF. For the CDR3, the DNA is TGTGCCAGCAGATATCCGGGACAGGCCGGCATGAACACTGAAGCTTTCTTT.

This sequence joins TRBV2 and TRBJ2-7, with 9 bases fitting TRBD1. With 6 bases clipped from V and 3 bases from J, the junction kept 9 bases outside the gene matches. In germline, CDR1 is SNHLY, CDR2 FYNNEI. The CDR3 extends over 15 amino acids. CDR3 DNA: TGTGCCAGCAGGCCCGGGACAGGGAATAACTACGAGCAGTACTTC. Its translation: CASRPGTGNNYEQYF.

The chain joins TRBV6-6 to TRBJ2-5; 8 nucleotides align to TRBD2. Germline lookup yields CDR1 MNHNY and CDR2 SVGAGI (reference sequence). With 6 bases clipped from V and 3 bases from J, the junction kept 12 bases outside the gene matches. The CDR3 contains 16 residues. CDR3 sequence: CASRNRAGDGKETQYF. In nucleotides, the CDR3 is TGTGCCAGCAGAAACCGAGCGGGAGATGGTAAAGAGACCCAGTACTTC.

This clone ranks as medium-sized. The chain has TRBV11-2 and TRBJ1-2; 10 nucleotides line up with TRBD1. Trimming cost V 0 bases and J 4 bases; bases outside gene matches: 5. Per germline, CDR1 SGHAT and CDR2 FQNNGV. The CDR3 runs 16 residues. CDR3 coding DNA: TGTGCCAGCAGCTTAGATTCCGGGACAGGGGCCTATGGCTACACCTTC. Protein product: CASSLDSGTGAYGYTF.

This chain uses TRBV7-9 with TRBJ2-5; 13 positions match TRBD2. Germline lookup yields CDR1 SEHNR and CDR2 FQNEAQ (reference sequence). V dropped 5 bases and J dropped 5; count of bases not matched to a gene: 11. The CDR3 extends over 17 amino acids. Here the CDR3 reads CASSHWTSGSSGETQYF. Written as DNA, the CDR3 is TGTGCCAGCAGCCATTGGACTAGCGGGAGCTCTGGGGAGACCCAGTACTTC.

J is TRBJ1-1 and V is TRBV6-9, with a tentative D call TRBD1 (5 bases). Germline V gene lookup returns CDR1 MNHGY and CDR2 SVAAGI. This CDR3 has 12 amino acids. Trimming left V 3 bases short and J 5 bases short, with 7 bases between. The CDR3 sequence: CASSYGGTEAFF. CDR3 in DNA: TGTGCCAGCAGTTACGGGGGAACTGAAGCTTTCTTT.